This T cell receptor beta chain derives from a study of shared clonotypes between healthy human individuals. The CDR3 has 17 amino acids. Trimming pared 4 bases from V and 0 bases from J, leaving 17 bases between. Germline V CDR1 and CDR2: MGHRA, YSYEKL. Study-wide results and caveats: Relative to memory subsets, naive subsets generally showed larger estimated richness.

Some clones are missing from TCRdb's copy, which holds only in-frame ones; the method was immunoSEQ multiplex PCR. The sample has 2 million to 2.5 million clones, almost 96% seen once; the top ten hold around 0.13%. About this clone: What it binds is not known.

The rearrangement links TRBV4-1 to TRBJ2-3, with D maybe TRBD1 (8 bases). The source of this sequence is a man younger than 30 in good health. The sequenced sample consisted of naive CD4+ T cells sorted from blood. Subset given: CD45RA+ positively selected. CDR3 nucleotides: TGCGCCAGCAGCCGAAAGGGGGGGGACAGGAGCACAGATACGCAGTATTTT. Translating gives CASSRKGGDRSTDTQYF.